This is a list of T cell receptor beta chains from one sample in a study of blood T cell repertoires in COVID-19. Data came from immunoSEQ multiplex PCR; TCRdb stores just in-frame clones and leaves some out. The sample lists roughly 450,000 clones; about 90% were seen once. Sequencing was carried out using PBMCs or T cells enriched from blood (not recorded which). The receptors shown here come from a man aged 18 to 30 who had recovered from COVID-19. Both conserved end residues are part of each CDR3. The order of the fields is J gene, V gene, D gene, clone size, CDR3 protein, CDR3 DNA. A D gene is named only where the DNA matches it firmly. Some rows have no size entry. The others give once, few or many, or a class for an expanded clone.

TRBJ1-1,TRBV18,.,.,CASSLDSEAFF,TGTGCCAGCTCACTCGACAGTGAAGCTTTCTTT
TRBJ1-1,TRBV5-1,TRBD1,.,CARSSTGRVTEAFF,TGCGCCAGATCCTCGACAGGGCGAGTCACTGAAGCTTTCTTT
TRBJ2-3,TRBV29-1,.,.,CSVDTTDTQYF,TGCAGCGTAGACACCACAGATACGCAGTATTTT
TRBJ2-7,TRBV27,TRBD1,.,CASRTPGQGYEQYF,TGTGCCAGCAGGACGCCGGGACAGGGTTACGAGCAGTACTTC
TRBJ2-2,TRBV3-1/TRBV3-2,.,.,CASSLQWGANTGELFF,TGTGCCAGCAGCCTCCAATGGGGGGCGAACACCGGGGAGCTGTTTTTT
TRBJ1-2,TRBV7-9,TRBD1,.,CASSSDRVDGYTF,TGTGCCAGCAGCTCAGACAGGGTCGATGGCTACACCTTC
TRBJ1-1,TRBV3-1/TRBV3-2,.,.,CASSQAIMNTEAFF,TGTGCCAGCAGCCAAGCAATCATGAACACTGAAGCTTTCTTT
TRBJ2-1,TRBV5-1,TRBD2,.,CASSQRTSGAYNEQFF,TGCGCCAGCAGCCAACGGACTAGCGGGGCTTACAATGAGCAGTTCTTC
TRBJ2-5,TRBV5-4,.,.,CASSGGPGRQETQYF,TGTGCCAGCAGCGGGGGCCCGGGACGCCAAGAGACCCAGTACTTC
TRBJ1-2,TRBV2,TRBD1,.,CASSGDRDYGYTF,TGTGCCAGCAGTGGGGACAGGGACTATGGCTACACCTTC
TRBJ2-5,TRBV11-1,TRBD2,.,CASSFQAGAQETQYF,TGTGCCAGCAGCTTTCAAGCGGGAGCCCAGGAGACCCAGTACTTC
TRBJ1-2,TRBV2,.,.,CASSPGLYGYTF,TGTGCCAGCAGCCCGGGACTCTATGGCTACACCTTC
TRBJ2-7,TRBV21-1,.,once,CASGRQGREQYF,TGTGCCAGCGGACGACAGGGTCGGGAGCAGTACTTC
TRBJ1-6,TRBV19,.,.,CASSSTQGSPLHF,TGTGCCAGTAGTTCCACACAGGGATCACCCCTCCACTTT
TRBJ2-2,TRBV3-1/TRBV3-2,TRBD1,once,CASSHQTGVTGELFF,TGTGCCAGCAGCCATCAGACAGGGGTCACCGGGGAGCTGTTTTTT
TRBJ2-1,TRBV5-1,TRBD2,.,CASSGGITRGNNEQFF,TGCGCCAGCAGCGGCGGTATCACGCGGGGGAACAATGAGCAGTTCTTC
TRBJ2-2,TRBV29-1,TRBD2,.,CSAKGVRREGGTGELFF,TGCAGCGCTAAAGGGGTCCGGCGGGAGGGCGGCACCGGGGAGCTGTTTTTT
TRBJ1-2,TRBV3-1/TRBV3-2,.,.,CASSSRARSRSDGYTF,TGTGCCAGCAGCTCACGCGCGAGATCTCGTTCGGATGGCTACACCTTC
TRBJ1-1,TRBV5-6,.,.,CASSLELANTEAFF,TGTGCCAGCAGCTTGGAGTTAGCAAACACTGAAGCTTTCTTT
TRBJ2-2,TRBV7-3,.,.,CASSLGGAGELFF,TGTGCCAGCAGCTTAGGGGGCGCCGGGGAGCTGTTTTTT
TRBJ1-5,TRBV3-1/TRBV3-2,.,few,CASSQDRDQPQHF,TGTGCCAGCAGCCAAGACAGGGATCAGCCCCAGCATTTT
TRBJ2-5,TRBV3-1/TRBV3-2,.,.,CASSHWEQETQYF,TGTGCCAGCAGCCACTGGGAGCAAGAGACCCAGTACTTC
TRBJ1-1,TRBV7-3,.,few,CASSLGGATEAFF,TGTGCCAGCAGCTTAGGGGGGGCCACTGAAGCTTTCTTT
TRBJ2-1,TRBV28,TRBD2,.,CATKEREGRNEQFF,TGTGCCACGAAAGAGCGGGAGGGCCGCAATGAGCAGTTCTTC
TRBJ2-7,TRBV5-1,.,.,CASSPAAPQQGRAAYEQYF,TGCGCCAGCAGCCCAGCCGCCCCCCAACAGGGTAGGGCAGCCTACGAGCAGTACTTC
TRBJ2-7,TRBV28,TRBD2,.,CASSFSGLATEQYF,TGTGCCAGCAGTTTTTCTGGACTAGCAACCGAGCAGTACTTC
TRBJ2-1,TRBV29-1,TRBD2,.,CSVSSGVLKDNEQFF,TGCAGCGTTTCTAGCGGAGTTCTTAAGGACAATGAGCAGTTCTTC
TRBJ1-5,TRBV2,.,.,CASSPGVGGGWPQHF,TGTGCCAGCAGCCCCGGGGTCGGGGGTGGTTGGCCCCAGCATTTT
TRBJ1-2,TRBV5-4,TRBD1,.,CASSLRGGDDGYTF,TGTGCCAGCAGCTTGCGAGGGGGCGATGATGGCTACACCTTC
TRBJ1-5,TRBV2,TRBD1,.,CASSETGGNQPQHF,TGTGCCAGCAGTGAGACAGGGGGCAATCAGCCCCAGCATTTT
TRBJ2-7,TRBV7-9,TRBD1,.,CASSSFRLDRGFYYEQYF,TGTGCCAGCAGCTCTTTCCGACTTGACAGGGGATTTTACTACGAGCAGTACTTC
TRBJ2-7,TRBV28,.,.,CASSLSGEQYF,TGTGCCAGCAGTTTATCCGGCGAGCAGTACTTC
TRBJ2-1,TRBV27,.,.,CASSLSPSSYNEQFF,TGTGCCAGCAGTTTATCCCCGAGTTCCTACAATGAGCAGTTCTTC
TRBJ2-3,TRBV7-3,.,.,CASSLEGASTDTQYF,TGTGCCAGCAGCCTAGAGGGTGCTAGCACAGATACGCAGTATTTT
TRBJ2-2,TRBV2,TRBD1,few,CASREGQAITGELFF,TGTGCCAGCAGAGAGGGACAGGCTATTACCGGGGAGCTGTTTTTT
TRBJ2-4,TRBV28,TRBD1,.,CASRTGGDIQYF,TGTGCCAGCAGGACAGGGGGGGACATTCAGTACTTC
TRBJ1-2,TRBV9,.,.,CASSYGEGNYGYTF,TGTGCCAGCAGCTACGGGGAAGGGAACTATGGCTACACCTTC
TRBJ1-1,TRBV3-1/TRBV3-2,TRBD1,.,CASREGQRNTEAFF,TGTGCCAGCAGAGAGGGACAGAGGAACACTGAAGCTTTCTTT
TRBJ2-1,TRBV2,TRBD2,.,CASRGSSGRATVEQFF,TGTGCCAGCAGAGGGTCCAGCGGGAGGGCCACGGTAGAGCAGTTCTTC
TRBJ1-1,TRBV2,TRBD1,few,CASSTRDRGLDTEAFF,TGTGCCAGCAGTACCCGGGACAGGGGGCTAGATACTGAAGCTTTCTTT
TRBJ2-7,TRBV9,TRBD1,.,CASSPGTGSSEQYF,TGTGCCAGCAGCCCAGGGACAGGGTCATCCGAGCAGTACTTC
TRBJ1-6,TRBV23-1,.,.,CASINSNSPLHF,TGCGCCAGCATAAACAGTAATTCACCCCTCCACTTT
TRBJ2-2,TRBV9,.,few,CASSVDERVTGELFF,TGTGCCAGCAGCGTAGACGAGCGGGTGACCGGGGAGCTGTTTTTT